Shown below are 14 T cell receptor beta chains from a single sample sequenced in a study of T cells after posttransplantation cyclophosphamide. Cyclophosphamide on days +3 and +4 followed busulfan-fludarabine conditioning and a marrow graft. Some clones are missing from TCRdb's copy, which holds only in-frame ones; the method was immunoSEQ multiplex PCR. The profile shows some 2,100 clones, around 80% of them singletons. Sequenced here: CD8+ T cells sorted from blood, sampled around 370 days after allogeneic stem cell transplant with posttransplant cyclophosphamide. The receptor set was obtained from a male patient aged 45-60 years who received an allogeneic stem cell transplant from a related donor and was CMV-positive. Some T cells here may be from the graft donor.

The V call is TRBV10-2, the J call TRBJ2-7; D gene uncertain. Trimming shortened V by 0 bases and J by 2 bases, and 14 bases separated the two germline ends. Looked up from germline, CDR1 is WSHSY and CDR2 is SAAADI. CDR3 length: 16 residues. The CDR3 sequence is CASSESAVFATYEQYF. CDR3 bases: TGCGCCAGCAGTGAGTCCGCAGTCTTCGCCACCTACGAGCAGTACTTC.

CDR3 DNA sequence: TGTGCCAGCAGTCCAGCAGGTCTCTGGACAGGGATGAACACTGAAGCTTTCTTT. Protein product: CASSPAGLWTGMNTEAFF. The chain is built from TRBV27 and TRBJ1-1; the match to TRBD1 covers 8 bases. Germline-derived CDR1 and CDR2 are MNHEY and SMNVEV (reference sequence). V gave up 5 bases and J gave up 0 bases; unmatched junction bases: 14. The CDR3 has 18 residues.

The chain uses TRBV11-1 and TRBJ1-1, with D perhaps TRBD1 (6 bases). Trimming removed 1 base at V and 5 bases at J, with 14 bases between. CDR3 size: 15 residues. Germline V gives CDR1 SGHAT, CDR2 FQDESV (reference sequence). Written as DNA, the CDR3 is TGTGCCAGCAGCTTAGAGGCTGGGGGCAGGACTGAAGCTTTCTTT. This codes for CASSLEAGGRTEAFF.

This clone came up once. The genes are TRBV5-6 and TRBJ1-6; no firm D call. Germline CDR1 reads SGHDT; CDR2 reads YYEEEE. The V and J ends lost 7 bases and 5 bases respectively, with 7 bases between them. This CDR3 has 12 amino acids. In DNA form, the CDR3 reads TGTGCCAGCGGGCAGAATAATTCACCCCTCCACTTT. Its protein is CASGQNNSPLHF.

V gene TRBV7-2 combines with J gene TRBJ2-1; 12 bases match TRBD2. V lost 5 bases and J lost 4; bases outside the gene matches: 9. There are 17 residues in the CDR3. Germline V gene data show CDR1 as SGHTA and CDR2 as FQGNSA. The CDR3, as DNA: TGTGCCAGCAGCGCAACTAGCGGGGGGTCGCATTACAATGAGCAGTTCTTC. Its translation is CASSATSGGSHYNEQFF. The variable domain in full, completed from reference TRBV7-2 and TRBJ2-1, reads GAGVSQSPSNKVTEKGKDVELRCDPISGHTALYWYRQSLGQGLEFLIYFQGNSAPDKSGLPSDRFSAERTGGSVSTLTIQRTQQEDSAVYLCASSATSGGSHYNEQFFGPGTRLTVL.

The genes are TRBV11-2 and TRBJ1-1, with 7 bases aligning to TRBD1. CDR3 length: 14 residues. After removal of 6 bases from V and 5 bases from J, the junction contained 9 bases not matched to a gene. Germline V gene lookup returns CDR1 SGHAT and CDR2 FQNNGV. The CDR3 spells CASRSTGAVTEAFF. Here the CDR3 DNA reads TGTGCCAGCAGATCTACAGGGGCGGTAACTGAAGCTTTCTTT.

The count of this clone is one. J is TRBJ2-5 and V is TRBV7-9; 7 bases map to TRBD2. V lost 5 bases and J lost 4; bases outside the gene matches: 7. CDR1 and CDR2 from the germline V gene are SEHNR and FQNEAQ (reference sequence). The CDR3 consists of 14 residues. CDR3 residues: CASSLPAGSETQYF. The CDR3 coding sequence is TGTGCCAGCAGCCTGCCAGCGGGATCAGAGACCCAGTACTTC.

This sequence joins TRBV4-1 and TRBJ2-7; D might be TRBD2 (6 bases). The CDR3 contains 16 residues. Trimming pared 1 base from V and 3 bases from J, leaving 16 bases between. CDR1 MGHRA and CDR2 YSYEKL come from the germline V gene. In DNA, the CDR3 is TGCGCCAGCAGCCAAGCGGGTGGAGCGGGTCTCTACGAGCAGTACTTC. Amino acids: CASSQAGGAGLYEQYF.

The rearrangement uses TRBV18 and TRBJ1-1; D ambiguous. The V gene lost 8 bases and the J gene lost 3 bases, with 13 bases spanning the gap. The germline CDR1 and CDR2 sequences are KGHSH and LQKENI. The CDR3 loop spans 13 amino acids. As DNA, the CDR3 is TGTGCCAGCAGGGAGACTGAGTACACTGAAGCTTTCTTT. Its translation is CASRETEYTEAFF.

This chain connects TRBV7-6 to TRBJ2-7, with 7 bases that match TRBD1. The V segment lost 1 base and the J segment 0 bases; nucleotides outside the gene matches: 3. Looked up from germline, CDR1 is SGHVS and CDR2 is FNYEAQ. The CDR3 consists of 15 residues. The chain's CDR3 is CASSLGRGSSYEQYF. The CDR3 DNA sequence: TGTGCCAGCAGCTTAGGCAGGGGGAGCTCCTACGAGCAGTACTTC. Variable domain in full (rest from reference TRBV7-6 and TRBJ2-7): GAGVSQSPRYKVTKRGQDVALRCDPISGHVSLYWYRQALGQGPEFLTYFNYEAQQDKSGLPNDRFSAERPEGSISTLTIQRTEQRDSAMYRCASSLGRGSSYEQYFGPGTRLTVT.

CDR3: CASSQGAPSGPRPDTQYF. The CDR3 region has the DNA TGCGCCAGCAGTCAAGGGGCACCTAGCGGGCCCCGCCCGGATACGCAGTATTTT. V is TRBV23-1 and J is TRBJ2-3; 8 bases line up with TRBD2. TRBV23-1 is labeled an ORF, and its function is uncertain. V was pared by 2 bases and J by 6 bases, with 16 bases of the junction left unmatched. The CDR3 totals 18 residues.

The chain recombines TRBV4-1 with TRBJ1-5, with D possibly TRBD1 on 6 matching bases. Germline CDR1 MGHRA, CDR2 YSYEKL. This CDR3 contains 15 residues. Trimming removed 3 bases at V and 0 bases at J, with 9 bases between. The CDR3 nucleotides read TGCGCCAGCAGCCACTCACAGGGTAGCAATCAGCCCCAGCATTTT. This translates into CASSHSQGSNQPQHF.

This clone was seen a few times. The gene calls are TRBV27 and TRBJ2-5; D is ambiguous. V was shortened by 5 bases and J by 5 bases, with 12 bases between the two germline ends. The CDR3 totals 13 residues. Germline V gene data show CDR1 as MNHEY and CDR2 as SMNVEV (reference sequence). The CDR3 DNA reads as TGTGCCAGCAGTCCCACTTCGGGTGAGACCCAGTACTTC. Its translation: CASSPTSGETQYF.

The rearrangement uses TRBV6-6 and TRBJ2-3, with 8 nucleotides matching TRBD2. CDR1 and CDR2 (germline): MNHNY, SVGAGI (reference sequence). The junction had 12 bases not matched to a gene; V was cut back by 10 bases and J by 3 bases. The CDR3 has 15 amino acids. The CDR3 DNA sequence: TGTGCCACCGGGGGGGTTTTGGAGAGTACAGATACGCAGTATTTT. The encoded protein is CATGGVLESTDTQYF.